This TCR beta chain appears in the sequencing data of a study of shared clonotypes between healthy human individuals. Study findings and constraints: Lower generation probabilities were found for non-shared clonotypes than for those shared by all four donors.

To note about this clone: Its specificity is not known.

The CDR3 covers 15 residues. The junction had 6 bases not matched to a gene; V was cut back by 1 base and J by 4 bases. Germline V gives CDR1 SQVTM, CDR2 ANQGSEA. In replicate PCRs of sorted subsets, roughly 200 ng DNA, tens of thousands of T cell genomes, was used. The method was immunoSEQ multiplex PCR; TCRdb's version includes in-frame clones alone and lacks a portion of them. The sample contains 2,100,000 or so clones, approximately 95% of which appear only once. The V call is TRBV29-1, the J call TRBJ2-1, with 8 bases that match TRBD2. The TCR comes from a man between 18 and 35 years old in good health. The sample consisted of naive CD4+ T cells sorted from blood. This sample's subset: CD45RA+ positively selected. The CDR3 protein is CSVEGREVQYNEQFF. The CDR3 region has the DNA TGCAGCGTTGAAGGGCGGGAGGTCCAGTACAATGAGCAGTTCTTC.